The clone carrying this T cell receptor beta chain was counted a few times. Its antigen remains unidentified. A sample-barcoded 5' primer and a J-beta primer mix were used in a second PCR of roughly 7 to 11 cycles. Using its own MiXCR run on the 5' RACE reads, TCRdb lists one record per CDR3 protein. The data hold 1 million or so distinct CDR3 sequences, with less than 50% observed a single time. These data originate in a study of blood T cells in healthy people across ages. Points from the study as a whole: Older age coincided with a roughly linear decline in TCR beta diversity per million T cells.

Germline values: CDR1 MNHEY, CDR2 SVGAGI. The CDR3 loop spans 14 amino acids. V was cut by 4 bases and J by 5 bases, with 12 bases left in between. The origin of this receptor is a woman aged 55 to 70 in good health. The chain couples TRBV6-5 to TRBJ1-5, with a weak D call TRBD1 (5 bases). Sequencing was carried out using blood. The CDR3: CASSFWQGDQPQHF. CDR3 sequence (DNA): TGTGCCAGCAGTTTTTGGCAGGGTGATCAGCCCCAGCATTTT.